This TCR beta chain was documented in a study of T cells in Graves' hyperthyroidism and ophthalmopathy. This clonotype has ten or more counts. Its specificity is unknown. Study-level points and caveats: Most thyroid clonotypes that were expanded above 0.001 also turned up in blood.

Researchers amplified the TCR beta CDR3 regions from RNA transcripts. Primed by the HTBI set, a first-round RT-PCR was run on the TCR CDR3. In TCRdb, the multiplex PCR reads were re-called with MiXCR into one record per CDR3 protein. The sample lists some 300,000 distinct CDR3 sequences, about an eighth occurring once. With 1 base clipped from V and 7 bases from J, the junction kept 13 bases outside the gene matches. The germline V gene encodes CDR1 MGHRA and CDR2 YSYEKL. CDR3 length equals 17 residues. This rearrangement joins TRBV4-1 to TRBJ1-5; 7 nucleotides line up with TRBD1. Sequencing was done on a sample of blood. This clonotype was obtained from a woman in her 30s with Graves' hyperthyroidism that later progressed to Graves' ophthalmopathy. CDR3 sequence: CASSQGSVEQGRQPQHF. The CDR3 DNA reads as TGCGCCAGCAGCCAAGGCTCGGTAGAACAGGGGAGACAGCCCCAGCATTTT.